This TCR beta chain came from a study of T cells in Graves' hyperthyroidism and ophthalmopathy. V was pared by 2 bases and J by 7 bases, with 5 bases between. The germline gives CDR1 MNHEY, CDR2 SVGAGI. CDR3 length: 12 residues. This clonotype has more than one count but fewer than ten. Its antigen is undetermined. Patients with uncontrolled infections, other autoimmune diseases, pregnancy or lactation were excluded. The PBMCs had their origin in less than 13 ml of fresh peripheral blood. There were TCR beta CDR3 regions amplified from RNA transcripts. During a first-round RT-PCR of the TCR CDR3, the HTBI primer set was used. TCRdb independently ran MiXCR on the multiplex PCR reads; one entry per CDR3 protein. The sample consists of hundreds of thousands of distinct CDR3 sequences, 12% to 15% of them appearing once. Study-wide points: Model-based prediction identified ophthalmopathy a median 6.5 months prior to its onset. In the blood, most expanded thyroid clonotypes above 0.001 appeared as well.

The clonotype originates from a woman between 18 and 29 years old with Graves' hyperthyroidism. Sequenced material: blood. The chain has TRBV6-5 and TRBJ2-2; D not resolved. CDR3 sequence (DNA): TGTGCCAGCAGTTACGGTCTCGGGGAGCTGTTTTTT. Protein product: CASSYGLGELFF.